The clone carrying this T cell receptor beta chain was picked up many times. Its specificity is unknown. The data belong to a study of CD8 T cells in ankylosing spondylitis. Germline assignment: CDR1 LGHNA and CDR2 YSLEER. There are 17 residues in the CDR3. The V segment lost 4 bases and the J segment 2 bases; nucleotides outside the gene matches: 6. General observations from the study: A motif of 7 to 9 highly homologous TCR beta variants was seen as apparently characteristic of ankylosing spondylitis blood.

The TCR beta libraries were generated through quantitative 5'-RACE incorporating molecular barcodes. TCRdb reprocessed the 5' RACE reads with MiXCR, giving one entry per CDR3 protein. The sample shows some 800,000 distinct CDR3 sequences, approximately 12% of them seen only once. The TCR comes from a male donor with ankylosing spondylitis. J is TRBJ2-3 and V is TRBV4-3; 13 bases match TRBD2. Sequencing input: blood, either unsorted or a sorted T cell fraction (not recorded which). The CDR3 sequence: CASSRGTSGDLTDTQYF. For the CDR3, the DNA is TGCGCCAGCAGCCGAGGGACTAGCGGGGATCTCACAGATACGCAGTATTTT.